Given below is one T cell receptor (beta chain) in context. No cognate antigen has been identified for it. Base-call qualities are not available, and no considerably larger clone is one nucleotide away. The germline V gene (reference sequence) yields LNHNV for CDR1 and YYDKDF for CDR2. V is clipped by 2 bases and J by 4 bases, and the sequence between their germline boundaries is 15 bases long. The CDR3 holds 16 amino acids from the cysteine to the phenylalanine. This entry keeps only the CDR3 DNA: 48 bases, framed from base 1. The library was prepared using the immunoSEQ multiplex PCR assay. For the multiplex PCR, a mixture combining 60 forward primers for TCR Vbeta segments and 13 reverse primers for TCR Jbeta segments was used. A multiplex PCR assay on genomic DNA amplified the CDR3 region of rearranged TCR beta genes. The Illumina HiSeq System was used to sequence the amplified TCR beta libraries as 87-base-pair reads. As for the authors' bioinformatics: A later analysis counted tens of millions of unique TCR beta chains across the 650 to 700 repertoires, and some 12 million of these chains were shared by at least two donors. Raw reads were error-corrected and collapsed into unique sequences with a nearest-neighbor algorithm that merged closely related sequences to remove PCR and sequencing errors. V, D and J gene segments were assigned by aligning CDR3 sequences to IMGT reference sequences. For a sequence to be retained, a match of at least six nucleotides was required to both a V gene segment and a J gene segment. A rearrangement was called productive if the CDR3 had no stop codons and remained in frame with V and J, and every other rearrangement was called non-productive. CDR3 was defined by IMGT convention, running from the second conserved V-encoded cysteine to the conserved J-encoded phenylalanine. The earlier analysis of approximately 590 of the donors excluded any sequence lacking an unambiguous match to a single V gene segment. An earlier analysis of 587 of the donors classified V segments as functional when productive rearrangements were above 56.7% and as segregating when the standard deviation between donors was above 5%. To diagnose cytomegalovirus status from the catalog of TCR beta chain sequences, a statistical classification framework was built. In a later analysis, TCR nucleotide sequences were compared against IMGT/GENE-DB human TR gene sequences so that V and J genes could be assigned. In a later analysis, CDR3 sequences and most-parsimonious VDJ recombination scenarios were assigned using the TCRdist pipeline. In a later analysis, every TCR beta chain was defined by the combination of its CDR3 amino acid sequence and its V-gene family, and reads without a unique V-gene family were dropped. As a way to deal with suspected cross-contamination and a sequencing artifact, a later analysis dropped more than 500 nucleotide sequences that were highly shared and had low generation probability. For each public chain, a later analysis derived a clonal expansion index from normalized ranks of inferred template counts within each repertoire. In a later analysis, generation probabilities were computed with a VDJ recombination model fitted to out-of-frame rearrangements, and the resulting probabilities were checked against IGoR. In a later analysis, hypergeometric tests were used to score TCR-TCR, TCR-HLA and TCR-CMV co-occurrence, with a repertoire-size bias correction applied to TCR pairs. False discovery rates were estimated in a later analysis by permuting HLA or CMV assignments 20 times. In a later analysis, co-occurring TCRs were grouped using DBSCAN, and TCRdist sequence similarity was added for clustering within HLA-allele-positive subsets. Repertoires with fewer than 30,000 or more than 120,000 public chains, plus five repertoires with anomalous nucleotide sharing, were excluded from co-occurrence clustering. TCRdb provides this immuneACCESS table in a form limited to in-frame rearrangements. Some clones are lacking; in checked studies, under half of them reflect an unresolved V gene, and why the rest are absent is not known. Clonal size and the V and J genes are those of that table, whereas D and trimming came from the DNA. The sample profile shows some 150,000 clones; around 84% of them were found once. Jointly, the top ten make up approximately 5.6% of the sample.

This entry is derived from a study of cytomegalovirus exposure and HLA in healthy donors (dated by TCRdb to 2015 to 2018). Regarding the study in general: According to an earlier analysis of a few hundred of the donors, about 179 million T cells yielded 120 million or so unique TCR beta sequences and less than 300 Gb of sequence data. High-throughput TCR immunosequencing, statistical association of individual TCRs with disease status, and machine learning were combined to predict cytomegalovirus infection status. Donor age, sex, ethnicity and CMV serostatus were compiled together with the repertoire data. The genetic ancestry cluster associated with self-reported Caucasian donors included 80% to 90% of the roughly 400 genotyped donors. Class I and class II HLA loci were covered by the typing at four-digit resolution. The study profiled the T cell repertoires of under 850 subjects by immunosequencing and related them to cytomegalovirus serostatus. An early release covering over 500 HLA-typed donors comprised approximately 290 gigabases of sequencing data and tens of millions of unique TCR sequences. Roughly five DR-DQ haplotypes were handled as single units for association and clustering, since linkage in the cohort was strong. Typing coverage varied by locus: about 620-630 donors for A, B, C, DRB1 and DQB1; around 560 for DQA1; 600 to 610 for DPA1; roughly 470 for DPB1. Across 398 genotyped donors of the cohort, an average of approximately 200,000 unique TCR beta nucleotide sequences per donor were sequenced, and approximately 19% of those sequences were non-productive. A later genetic analysis used genome-wide SNP genotypes for 398 of the 666 donors, treating that subset as a discovery cohort. The study was designed to test whether signatures of past pathogen exposure could be identified by cataloging public T cell receptors. An earlier analysis of approximately 630 of the donors applied high-throughput TCR beta sequencing to assess whether each TCR beta V gene segment acted as functional or pseudogenic. Every discovery cohort repertoire had been produced on one sequencing platform. Rather than drawing on any new phenotypic data, the later analysis identified candidate immune exposures from TCR beta sequences and the way those sequences occurred across donors. Along with the roughly 670-subject first cohort, a separate validation cohort of about 110 different subjects was used. A later analysis re-analyzed previously published TCR beta repertoires from about 600 donors and added high-resolution HLA genotyping to study TCR occurrence patterns. The investigation overall reported the following: In a later analysis, TCR association rates were found to vary across HLA loci, with the most associated TCRs seen for DRB1 alleles and the fewest for HLA-C alleles. A group of highly shared sequence variants was considered likely to be a technical artifact of the sequencing pipeline. In a later genetic analysis, fewer N-insertions in productive TCRs were reported among donors in an Asian-associated ancestry cluster than the approximately 710-donor mean. Because the 87-base-pair reads could not distinguish some IMGT-functional V segments, including TRBV6-2 and TRBV6-3, those segments were excluded. The only immune exposure information available for the cohort was CMV serostatus. According to a later analysis, parvovirus B19, influenza, CMV and Epstein-Barr virus appeared linked to several top co-occurrence clusters. Compared with equally common non-associated chains, HLA-associated TCR beta chains in a later analysis were more clonally expanded and had lower generation probabilities. Three of the identified cytomegalovirus-associated TCR beta chains were confirmed in vitro to be specific for cytomegalovirus antigens. A total of 150 to 200 TCR beta chains were listed by the study as associated with cytomegalovirus. It was suggested by the authors that the approach could potentially be generalized to other disease states and immunological phenotypes. Only TCR beta chains were sequenced in this cohort, and the absence of alpha or paired-chain data limited detectable features. While some public TCRs were present in many individuals, most TCR sequences turned up only very rarely across donors. V-gene and J-gene trimming of TCR beta chains was associated with a missense DCLRE1C variant in a later genetic analysis, and the association was replicated in an independent cohort. A further reported finding was that TCR beta sequences accurately predicted the HLA-A and HLA-B alleles for most subjects in the first cohort. In a later analysis, around 17,000 TCR beta sequences were associated with specific HLA alleles at a false discovery rate of 0.05. A later analysis found that most CMV-associated TCR beta chains appeared HLA-restricted, with HLA associations seemingly driven largely by CMV exposure. Because some donors lacked HLA typing at each locus, the association tests relied only on the typed subset. Correlated functional status among segregating V segments might reflect linkage disequilibrium, but an unknown experimental factor could not be ruled out. Strong co-occurrence of HLA alleles, especially DR and DQ, made assigning TCR associations to individual alleles difficult. In an earlier analysis of more than 500 of the donors, most TCR beta V segments appeared in productive rearrangements about 87% or about 30% of the time, broadly matching IMGT annotations. The classifier was reported to diagnose cytomegalovirus status with high specificity and sensitivity in both the original and validation cohorts. Because counts were too low, seventeen rarely observed V segments, including chromosome 9 orphons, were excluded from the earlier analysis of under 650 of the donors. Presence/absence analyses assumed roughly uniform sequencing depth across donors, an assumption that may not hold.

The cohort comprised 710 or so healthy bone marrow donors. All cohort members were sampled while nominally healthy, although unrecorded immune exposures were likely present. The donor was CMV seropositive and was included in the group of 250 to 350 seropositive cohort members. Each donor provided a peripheral blood sample, and peripheral blood mononuclear cells were used for TCR beta sequencing. Genomic DNA was extracted from the blood cell samples with the Qiagen DNeasy Blood Extraction Kit. The chain employs TRBV15 and TRBJ2-1, with TRBD1 as a weak D call on 5 bases. This TCR came from a woman aged 40-49 years in good health and CMV-seropositive. Sequenced material: PBMCs. The CDR3 amino acid sequence is: CATSRPQGILYNEQFF. The bases are TGTGCCACCAGCAGACCCCAGGGAATATTATACAATGAGCAGTTCTTC.